This T cell receptor beta chain was documented in a study of shared clonotypes between healthy human individuals. About the study: For every donor, three CD4 naive, three CD4 memory, two CD8 naive and one CD8 memory plates were used.

Genomic DNA from each subset was divided evenly over several immunoSEQ plates. Sequencing used immunoSEQ multiplex PCR; TCRdb keeps in-frame clones, though not all of them. The sample carries about 1.5 million clones, 95% to 99% recorded once. Study conclusions and caveats: The small donor group covered limited genetic and exposure diversity. Among the subsets, naive ones generally showed larger estimated richness than memory ones.

The CDR3 is made up of 14 amino acids. Trimming removed 4 bases from V and 0 bases from J, with 10 bases in between. Germline V CDR1 and CDR2: SGHNT, YYREEE (reference sequence). A word on this clone: Its specificity is unknown.

The sequenced sample consisted of naive CD4+ T cells sorted from blood. Subset given: CD45RA+ positively selected. The chain carries TRBV5-4 and TRBJ1-2; D not certain. The sequence was obtained from a young man in good health. DNA for the CDR3: TGTGCCAGCAGCCCAGGAATAGCTAACTATGGCTACACCTTC. This sequence encodes CASSPGIANYGYTF.